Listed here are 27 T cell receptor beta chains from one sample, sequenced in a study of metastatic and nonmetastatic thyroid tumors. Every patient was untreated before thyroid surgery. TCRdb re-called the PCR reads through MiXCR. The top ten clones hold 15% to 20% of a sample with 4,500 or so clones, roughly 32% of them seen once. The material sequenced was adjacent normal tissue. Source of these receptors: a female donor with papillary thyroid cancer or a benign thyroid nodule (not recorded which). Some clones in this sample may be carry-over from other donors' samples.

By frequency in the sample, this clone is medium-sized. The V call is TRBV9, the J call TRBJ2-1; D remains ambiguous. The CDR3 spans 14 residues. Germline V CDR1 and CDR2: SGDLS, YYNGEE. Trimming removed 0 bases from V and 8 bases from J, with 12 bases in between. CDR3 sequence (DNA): TGTGCCAGCAGCGTAGATAGTTCTCACGATGAGCAGTTCTTC. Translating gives CASSVDSSHDEQFF.

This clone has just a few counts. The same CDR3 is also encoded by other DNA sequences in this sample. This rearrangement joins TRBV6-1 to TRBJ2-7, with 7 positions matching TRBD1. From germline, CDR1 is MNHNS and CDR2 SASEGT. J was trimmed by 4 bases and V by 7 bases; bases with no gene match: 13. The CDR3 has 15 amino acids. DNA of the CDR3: TGTGCCAGCACCCCCGCGGGCGGACAGGCGTACGAGCAGTACTTC. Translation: CASTPAGGQAYEQYF.

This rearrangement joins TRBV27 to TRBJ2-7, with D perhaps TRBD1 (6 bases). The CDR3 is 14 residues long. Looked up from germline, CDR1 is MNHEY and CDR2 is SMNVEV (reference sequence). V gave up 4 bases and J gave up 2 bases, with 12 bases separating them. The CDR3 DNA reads TGTGCCAGCAGTTATCAGGGGAAAGCCTACGAGCAGTACTTC. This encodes CASSYQGKAYEQYF.

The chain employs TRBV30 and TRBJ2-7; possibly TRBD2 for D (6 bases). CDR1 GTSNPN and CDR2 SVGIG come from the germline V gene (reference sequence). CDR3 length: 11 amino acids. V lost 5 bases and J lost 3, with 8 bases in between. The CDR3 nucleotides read TGTGCCTGGTCTAGCGACTACGAGCAGTACTTC. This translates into CAWSSDYEQYF.

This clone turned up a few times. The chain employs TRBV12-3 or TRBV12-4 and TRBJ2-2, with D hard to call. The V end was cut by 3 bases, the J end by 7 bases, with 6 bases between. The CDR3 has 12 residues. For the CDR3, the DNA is TGTGCCAGCAGTTTGCCGGGCGGGGAGCTGTTTTTT. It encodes CASSLPGGELFF.

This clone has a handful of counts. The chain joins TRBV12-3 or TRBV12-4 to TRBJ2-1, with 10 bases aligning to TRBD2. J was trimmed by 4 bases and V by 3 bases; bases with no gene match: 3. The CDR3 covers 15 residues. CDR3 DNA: TGTGCCAGCAGTTTGGAGACTAGCGGGTACAATGAGCAGTTCTTC. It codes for CASSLETSGYNEQFF.

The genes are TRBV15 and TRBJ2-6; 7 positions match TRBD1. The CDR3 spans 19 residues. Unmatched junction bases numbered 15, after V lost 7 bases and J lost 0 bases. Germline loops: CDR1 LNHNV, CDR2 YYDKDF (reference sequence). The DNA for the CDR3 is TGTGCCACCACCCCAATGGGGGACAGTCAGACCTCTGGGGCCAACGTCCTGACTTTC. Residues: CATTPMGDSQTSGANVLTF. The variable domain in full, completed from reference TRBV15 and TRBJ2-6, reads DAMVIQNPRYQVTQFGKPVTLSCSQTLNHNVMYWYQQKSSQAPKLLFHYYDKDFNNEADTPDNFQSRRPNTSFCFLDIRSPGLGDTAMYLCATTPMGDSQTSGANVLTFGAGSRLTVL.

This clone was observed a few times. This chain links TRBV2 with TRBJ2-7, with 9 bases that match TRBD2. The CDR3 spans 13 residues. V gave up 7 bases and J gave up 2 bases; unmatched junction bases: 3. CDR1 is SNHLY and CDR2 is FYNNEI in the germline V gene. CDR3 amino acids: CASMAGGTYEQYF. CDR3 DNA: TGTGCCAGCATGGCGGGAGGGACCTACGAGCAGTACTTC.

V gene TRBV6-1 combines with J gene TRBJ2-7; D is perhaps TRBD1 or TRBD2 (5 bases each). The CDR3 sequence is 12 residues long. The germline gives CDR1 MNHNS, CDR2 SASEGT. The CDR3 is CAWSVEGYEQYF. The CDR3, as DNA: TGTGCGTGGAGTGTTGAGGGGTACGAGCAGTACTTC.

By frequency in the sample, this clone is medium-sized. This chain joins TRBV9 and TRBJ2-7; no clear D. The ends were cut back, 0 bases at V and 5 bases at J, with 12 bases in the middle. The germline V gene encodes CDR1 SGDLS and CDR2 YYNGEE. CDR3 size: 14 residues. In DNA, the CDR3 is TGTGCCAGCAGCGTAGATCTCTCCTTTGACGAGCAGTACTTC. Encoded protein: CASSVDLSFDEQYF.

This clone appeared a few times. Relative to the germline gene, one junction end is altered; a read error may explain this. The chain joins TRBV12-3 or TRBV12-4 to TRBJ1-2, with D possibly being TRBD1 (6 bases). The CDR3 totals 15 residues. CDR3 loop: CASSPGRSFTGTQAF. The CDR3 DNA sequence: TGTGCCAGCAGCCCCGGGCGTAGTTTCACCGGGACACAGGCCTTC.

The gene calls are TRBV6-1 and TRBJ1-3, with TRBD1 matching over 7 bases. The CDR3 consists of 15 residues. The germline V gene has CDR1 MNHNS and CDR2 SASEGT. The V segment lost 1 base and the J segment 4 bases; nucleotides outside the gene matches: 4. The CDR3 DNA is TGTGCCAGCAGTGAAGAAACAGGGGCAGGAAACACCATATATTTT. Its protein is CASSEETGAGNTIYF.

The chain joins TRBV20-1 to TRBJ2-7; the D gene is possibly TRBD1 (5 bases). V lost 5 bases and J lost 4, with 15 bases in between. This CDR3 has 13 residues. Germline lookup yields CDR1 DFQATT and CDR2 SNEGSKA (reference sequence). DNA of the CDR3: TGCAGTGCTTACAGGTCAAGGGGATACGAGCAGTACTTC. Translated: CSAYRSRGYEQYF.

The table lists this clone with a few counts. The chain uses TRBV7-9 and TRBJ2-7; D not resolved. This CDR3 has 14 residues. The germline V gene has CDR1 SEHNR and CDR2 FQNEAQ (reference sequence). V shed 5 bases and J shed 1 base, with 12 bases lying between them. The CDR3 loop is CASSPSRESYEQYF. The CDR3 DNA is TGTGCCAGCAGCCCCTCAAGGGAATCCTACGAGCAGTACTTC.

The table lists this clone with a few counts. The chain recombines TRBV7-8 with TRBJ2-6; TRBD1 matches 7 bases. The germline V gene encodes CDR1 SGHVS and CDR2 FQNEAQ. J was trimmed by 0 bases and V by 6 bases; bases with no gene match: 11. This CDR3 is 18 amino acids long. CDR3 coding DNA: TGTGCCAGCAGTCCACAGGGGCTGGACTTCTCTGGGGCCAACGTCCTGACTTTC. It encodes CASSPQGLDFSGANVLTF.

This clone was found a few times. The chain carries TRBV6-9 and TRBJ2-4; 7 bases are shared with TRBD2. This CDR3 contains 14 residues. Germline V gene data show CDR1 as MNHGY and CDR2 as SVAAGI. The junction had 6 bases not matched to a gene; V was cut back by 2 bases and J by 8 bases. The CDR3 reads CASSYASGQDIQYF. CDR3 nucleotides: TGTGCCAGCAGTTATGCTAGCGGCCAGGACATTCAGTACTTC.

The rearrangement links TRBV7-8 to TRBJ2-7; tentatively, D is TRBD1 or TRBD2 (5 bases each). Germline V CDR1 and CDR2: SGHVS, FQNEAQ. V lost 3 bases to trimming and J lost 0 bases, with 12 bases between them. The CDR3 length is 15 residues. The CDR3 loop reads CASSFYGTTSYEQYF. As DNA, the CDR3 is TGTGCCAGCAGCTTTTACGGGACCACCTCCTACGAGCAGTACTTC.

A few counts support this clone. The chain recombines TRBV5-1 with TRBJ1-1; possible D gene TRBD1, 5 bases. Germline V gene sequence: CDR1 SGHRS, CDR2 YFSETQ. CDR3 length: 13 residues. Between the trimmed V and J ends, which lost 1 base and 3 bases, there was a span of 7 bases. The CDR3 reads CASSLLGDTEAFF. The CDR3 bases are TGCGCCAGCAGCTTGTTGGGGGACACTGAAGCTTTCTTT.

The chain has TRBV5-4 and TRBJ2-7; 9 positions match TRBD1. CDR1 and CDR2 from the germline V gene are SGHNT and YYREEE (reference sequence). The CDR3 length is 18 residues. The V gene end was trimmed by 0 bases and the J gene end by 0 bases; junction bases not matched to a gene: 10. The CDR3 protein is CASSLAFGTGPSSYEQYF. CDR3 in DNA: TGTGCCAGCAGCTTGGCATTCGGGACAGGGCCGAGCTCCTACGAGCAGTACTTC.

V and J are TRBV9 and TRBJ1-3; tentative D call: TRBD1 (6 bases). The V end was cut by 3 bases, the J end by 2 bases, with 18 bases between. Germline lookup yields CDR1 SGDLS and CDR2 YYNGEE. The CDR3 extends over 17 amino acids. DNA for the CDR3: TGTGCCAGCAGCGAGAGGGACAATCGCGGACCTGGAAACACCATATATTTT. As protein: CASSERDNRGPGNTIYF.

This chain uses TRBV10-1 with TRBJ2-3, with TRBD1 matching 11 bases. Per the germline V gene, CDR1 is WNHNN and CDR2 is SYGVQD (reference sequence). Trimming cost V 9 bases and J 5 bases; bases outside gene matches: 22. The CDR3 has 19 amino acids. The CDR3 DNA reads TGCGCCAGACACGCCACTACCCGGGGACAGGGGGGTTTAGGAGATACGCAGTATTTT. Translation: CARHATTRGQGGLGDTQYF.

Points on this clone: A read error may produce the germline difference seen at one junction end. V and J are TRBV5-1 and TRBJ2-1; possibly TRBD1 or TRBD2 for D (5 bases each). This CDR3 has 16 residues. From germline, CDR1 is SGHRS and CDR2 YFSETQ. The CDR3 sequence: CASILEQVARSNEQFF. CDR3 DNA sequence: TGCGCAAGCATCCTAGAACAGGTAGCGCGATCCAATGAGCAGTTCTTC.

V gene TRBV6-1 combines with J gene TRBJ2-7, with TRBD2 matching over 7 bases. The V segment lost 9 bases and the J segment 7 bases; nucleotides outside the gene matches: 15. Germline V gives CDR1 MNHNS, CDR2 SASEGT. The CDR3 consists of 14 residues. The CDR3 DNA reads TGTGCCAGTAAATCTGGACCGGGAGGCATGGAGCAGTACGTC. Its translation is CASKSGPGGMEQYV.

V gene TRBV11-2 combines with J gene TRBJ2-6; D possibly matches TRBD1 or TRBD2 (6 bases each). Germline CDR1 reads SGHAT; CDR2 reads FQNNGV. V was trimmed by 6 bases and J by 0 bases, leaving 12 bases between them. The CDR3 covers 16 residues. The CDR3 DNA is TGTGCCAGCAGTCTGGAGGGGGTCTCTGGGGCCAACGTCCTGACTTTC. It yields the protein CASSLEGVSGANVLTF. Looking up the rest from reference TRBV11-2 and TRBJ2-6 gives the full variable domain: EAGVAQSPRYKIIEKRQSVAFWCNPISGHATLYWYQQILGQGPKLLIQFQNNGVVDDSQLPKDRFSAERLKGVDSTLKIQPAKLEDSAVYLCASSLEGVSGANVLTFGAGSRLTVL.

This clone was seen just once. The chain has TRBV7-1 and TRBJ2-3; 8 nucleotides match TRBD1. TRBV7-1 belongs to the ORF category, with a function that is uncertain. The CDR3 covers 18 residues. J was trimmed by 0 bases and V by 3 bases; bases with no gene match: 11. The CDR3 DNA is TGTGCCAGCAGCTCTGCGACCGGGACAGGTTCTAGCACAGATACGCAGTATTTT. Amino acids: CASSSATGTGSSTDTQYF.

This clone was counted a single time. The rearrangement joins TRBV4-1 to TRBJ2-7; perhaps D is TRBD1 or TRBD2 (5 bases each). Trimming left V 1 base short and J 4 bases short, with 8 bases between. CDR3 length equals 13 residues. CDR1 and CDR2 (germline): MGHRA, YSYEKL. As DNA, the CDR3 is TGCGCCAGCAGCCAAGGGGGGTGGTACGAGCAGTACTTC. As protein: CASSQGGWYEQYF.

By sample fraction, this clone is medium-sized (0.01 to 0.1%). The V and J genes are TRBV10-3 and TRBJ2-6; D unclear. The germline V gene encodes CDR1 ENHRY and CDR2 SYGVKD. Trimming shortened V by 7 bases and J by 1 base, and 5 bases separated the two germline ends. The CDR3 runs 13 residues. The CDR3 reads CAIKASGANVLTF. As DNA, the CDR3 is TGTGCCATCAAGGCGTCTGGGGCCAACGTCCTGACTTTC.